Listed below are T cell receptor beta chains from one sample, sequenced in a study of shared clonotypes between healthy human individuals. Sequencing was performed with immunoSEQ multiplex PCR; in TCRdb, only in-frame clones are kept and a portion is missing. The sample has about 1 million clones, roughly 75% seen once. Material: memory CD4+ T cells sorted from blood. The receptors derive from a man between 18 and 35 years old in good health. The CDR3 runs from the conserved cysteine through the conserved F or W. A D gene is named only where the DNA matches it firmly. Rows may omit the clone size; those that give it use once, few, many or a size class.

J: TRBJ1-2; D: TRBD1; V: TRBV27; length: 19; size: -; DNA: TGTGCCAGCAGTTTACTGGGGACAGTTGGACCCTTAGCTAACTATGGCTACACCTTC; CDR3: CASSLLGTVGPLANYGYTF
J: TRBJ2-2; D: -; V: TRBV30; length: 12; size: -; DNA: TGTGCCTGGATCACAATCACCGGGGAGCTGTTTTTT; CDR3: CAWITITGELFF
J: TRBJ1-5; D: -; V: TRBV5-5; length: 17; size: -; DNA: TGTGCCAGCAGCTTGGTCCCTCGTCAGGGCGGGGATCAGCCCCAGCATTTT; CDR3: CASSLVPRQGGDQPQHF
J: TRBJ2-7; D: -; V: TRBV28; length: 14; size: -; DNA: TGTGCCAGCAGTTTGGTGGGCCACTCCTACGAGCAGTACTTC; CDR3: CASSLVGHSYEQYF
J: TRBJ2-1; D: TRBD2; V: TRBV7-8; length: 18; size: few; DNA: TGTGCCAGCAGCTTAGTTTCCGGGACTAGCGGGAGAGGTAATGAGCAGTTCTTC; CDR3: CASSLVSGTSGRGNEQFF
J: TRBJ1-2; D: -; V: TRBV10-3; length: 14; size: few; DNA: TGTGCCATCAGTGAGTCCGGACTTATCTATGGCTACACCTTC; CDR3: CAISESGLIYGYTF
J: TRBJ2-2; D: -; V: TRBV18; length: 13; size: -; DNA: TGTGCCAGCTCCCGGGACAACTTCGGGGAGCTGTTTTTT; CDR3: CASSRDNFGELFF
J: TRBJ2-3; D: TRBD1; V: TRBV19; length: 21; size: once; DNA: TGTGCCAGTTTCCCCCGATGGTCCCGGACAGGGGGCTTCTTTAGTACAGATACGCAGTATTTT; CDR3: CASFPRWSRTGGFFSTDTQYF
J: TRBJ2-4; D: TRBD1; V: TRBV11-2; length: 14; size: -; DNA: TGTGCCAGCAGCCCCGGGACAGGGGCAAACATTCAGTACTTC; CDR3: CASSPGTGANIQYF
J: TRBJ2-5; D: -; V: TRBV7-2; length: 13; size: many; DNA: TGTGCCAGCAGCCGAAAAGCGGGTGAGACCCAGTACTTC; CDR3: CASSRKAGETQYF
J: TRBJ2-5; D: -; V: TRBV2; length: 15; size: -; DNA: TGTGCCAGCAGTGAAGGGGACGGGGGCCAAGAGACCCAGTACTTC; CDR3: CASSEGDGGQETQYF
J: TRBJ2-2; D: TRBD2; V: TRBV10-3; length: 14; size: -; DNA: TGTGCCATCAGTGGAGTGGGGGGGACCGGGGAGCTGTTTTTT; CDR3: CAISGVGGTGELFF
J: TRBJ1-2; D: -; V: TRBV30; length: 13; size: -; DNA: TGTGCCTGGACTCCCCGAGCACCCTATGGCTACACCTTC; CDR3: CAWTPRAPYGYTF
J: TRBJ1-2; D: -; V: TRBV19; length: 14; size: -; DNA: TGTGCCAGTACCACTTCGGACAGATACTATGGCTACACCTTC; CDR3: CASTTSDRYYGYTF
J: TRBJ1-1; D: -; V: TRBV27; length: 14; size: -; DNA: TGTGCCAGCAGGGCCGGGACATTGAACACTGAAGCTTTCTTT; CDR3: CASRAGTLNTEAFF
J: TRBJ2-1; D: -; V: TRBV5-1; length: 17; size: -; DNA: TGCGCCAGCAGCTTGGAAGGGAGCTGGACGACCTACAATGAGCAGTTCTTC; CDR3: CASSLEGSWTTYNEQFF
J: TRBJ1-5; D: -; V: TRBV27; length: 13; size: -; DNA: TGTGCCAGCAGTCCCGGGGGGACTCAGCCCCAGCATTTT; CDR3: CASSPGGTQPQHF
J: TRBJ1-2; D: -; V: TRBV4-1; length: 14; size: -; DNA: TGCGCCAGCAGCCAAGACAGGGTAGCCTATGGCTACACCTTC; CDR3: CASSQDRVAYGYTF
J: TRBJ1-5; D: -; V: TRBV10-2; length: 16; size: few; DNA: TGCGCCAGCAGTGAGGTCCGGGGAACAGGCAATCAGCCCCAGCATTTT; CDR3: CASSEVRGTGNQPQHF
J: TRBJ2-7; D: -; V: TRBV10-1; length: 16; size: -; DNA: TGCGCCAGCAGTGACCTTACAGATTCGAGCTCCTACGAGCAGTACTTC; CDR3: CASSDLTDSSSYEQYF
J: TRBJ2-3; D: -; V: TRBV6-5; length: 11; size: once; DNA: TGTGCCAGCACTCAGGGACTGACGCAGTATTTT; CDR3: CASTQGLTQYF
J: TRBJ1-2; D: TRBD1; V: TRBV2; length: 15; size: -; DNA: TGTGCCAGCAGTGTATCGGACAGGGGGAACTATGGCTACACCTTC; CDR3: CASSVSDRGNYGYTF